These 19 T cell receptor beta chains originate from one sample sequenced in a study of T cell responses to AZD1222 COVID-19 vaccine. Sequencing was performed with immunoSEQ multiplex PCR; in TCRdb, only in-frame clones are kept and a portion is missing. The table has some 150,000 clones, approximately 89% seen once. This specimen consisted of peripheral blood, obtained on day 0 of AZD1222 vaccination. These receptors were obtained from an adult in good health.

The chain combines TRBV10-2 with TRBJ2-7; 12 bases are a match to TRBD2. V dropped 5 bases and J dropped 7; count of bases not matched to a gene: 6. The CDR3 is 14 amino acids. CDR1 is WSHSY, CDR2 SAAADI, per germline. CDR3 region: CASSLLAGGGEQYF. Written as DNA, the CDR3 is TGCGCCAGCAGTCTACTAGCGGGAGGAGGTGAGCAGTACTTC.

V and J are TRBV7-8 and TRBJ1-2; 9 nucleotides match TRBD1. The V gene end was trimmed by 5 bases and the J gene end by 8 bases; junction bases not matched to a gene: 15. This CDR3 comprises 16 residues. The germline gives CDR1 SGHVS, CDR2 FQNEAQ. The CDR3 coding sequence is TGTGCCAGCAGCGTTTGGACAGGGGAAAGAGGAGGCGGCTACACCTTC. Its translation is CASSVWTGERGGGYTF. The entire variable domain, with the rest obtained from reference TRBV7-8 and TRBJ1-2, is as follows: GAGVSQSPRYKVAKRGQDVALRCDPISGHVSLFWYQQALGQGPEFLTYFQNEAQLDKSGLPSDRFFAERPEGSVSTLKIQRTQQEDSAVYLCASSVWTGERGGGYTFGSGTRLTVV.

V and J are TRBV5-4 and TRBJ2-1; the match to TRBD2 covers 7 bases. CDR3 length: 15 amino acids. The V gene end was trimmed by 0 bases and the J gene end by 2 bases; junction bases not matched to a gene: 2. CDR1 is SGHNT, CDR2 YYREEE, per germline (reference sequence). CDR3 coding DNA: TGTGCCAGCAGCTTGGGGGGGGGAACCTACAATGAGCAGTTCTTC. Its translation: CASSLGGGTYNEQFF.

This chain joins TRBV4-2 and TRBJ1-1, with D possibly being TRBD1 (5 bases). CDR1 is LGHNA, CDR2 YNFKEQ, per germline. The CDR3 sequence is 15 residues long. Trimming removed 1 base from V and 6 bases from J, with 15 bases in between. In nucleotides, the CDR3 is TGTGCCAGCAGCCAAGTAACTCCAGGGAAATCTGAAGCTTTCTTT. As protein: CASSQVTPGKSEAFF.

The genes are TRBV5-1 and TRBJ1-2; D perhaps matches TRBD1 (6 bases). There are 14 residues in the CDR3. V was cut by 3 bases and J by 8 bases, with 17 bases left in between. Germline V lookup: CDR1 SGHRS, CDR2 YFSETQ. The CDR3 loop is CASSSDRSSWGYTF. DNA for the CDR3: TGCGCCAGCAGCTCAGACAGGTCCTCATGGGGCTACACCTTC.

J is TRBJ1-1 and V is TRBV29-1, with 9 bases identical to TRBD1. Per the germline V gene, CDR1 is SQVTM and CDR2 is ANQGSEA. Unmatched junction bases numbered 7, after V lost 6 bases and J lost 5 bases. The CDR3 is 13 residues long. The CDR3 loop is CSVPGQGRTEAFF. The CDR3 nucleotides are TGCAGCGTGCCTGGACAGGGGCGGACTGAAGCTTTCTTT.

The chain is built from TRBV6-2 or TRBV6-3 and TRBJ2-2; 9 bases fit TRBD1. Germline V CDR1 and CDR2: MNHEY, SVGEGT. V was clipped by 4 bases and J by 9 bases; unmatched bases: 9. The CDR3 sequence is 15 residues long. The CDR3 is CASSSRGQGPRELFF. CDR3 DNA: TGTGCCAGCAGTTCACGGGGACAGGGCCCAAGGGAGCTGTTTTTT.

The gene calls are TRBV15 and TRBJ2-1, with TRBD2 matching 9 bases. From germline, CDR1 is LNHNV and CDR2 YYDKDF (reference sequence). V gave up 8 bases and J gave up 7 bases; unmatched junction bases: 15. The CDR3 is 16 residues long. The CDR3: CATRPWREGRRNEQFF. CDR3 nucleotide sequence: TGTGCCACCCGACCATGGCGGGAGGGCCGTAGGAATGAGCAGTTCTTC.

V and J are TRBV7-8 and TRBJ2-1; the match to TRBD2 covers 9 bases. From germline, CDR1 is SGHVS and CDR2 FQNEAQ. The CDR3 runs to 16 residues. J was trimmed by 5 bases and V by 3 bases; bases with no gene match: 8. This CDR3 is CASSFFSGTSNNEQFF. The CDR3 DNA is TGTGCCAGCAGCTTCTTTTCCGGGACTAGCAACAATGAGCAGTTCTTC.

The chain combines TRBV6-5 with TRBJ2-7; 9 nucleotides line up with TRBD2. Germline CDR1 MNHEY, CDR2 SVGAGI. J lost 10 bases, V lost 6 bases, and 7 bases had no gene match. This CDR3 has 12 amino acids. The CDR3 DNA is TGTGCCAGCAGGGTGGCTAGCGGGACTCAGTACTTC. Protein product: CASRVASGTQYF.

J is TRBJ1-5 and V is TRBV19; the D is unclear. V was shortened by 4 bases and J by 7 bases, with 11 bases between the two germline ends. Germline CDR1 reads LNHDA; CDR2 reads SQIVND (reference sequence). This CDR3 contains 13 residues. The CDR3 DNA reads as TGTGCCAGTAGTAGAGGCCCAGGACAGCCCCAGCATTTT. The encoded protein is CASSRGPGQPQHF.

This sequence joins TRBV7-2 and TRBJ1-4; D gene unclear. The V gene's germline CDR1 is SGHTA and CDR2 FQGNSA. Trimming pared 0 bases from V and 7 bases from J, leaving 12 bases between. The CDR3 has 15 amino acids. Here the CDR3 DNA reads TGTGCCAGCAGCTTAGCAGGGTTGGGTACTGAAAAACTGTTTTTT. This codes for CASSLAGLGTEKLFF. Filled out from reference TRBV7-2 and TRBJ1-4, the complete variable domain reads GAGVSQSPSNKVTEKGKDVELRCDPISGHTALYWYRQSLGQGLEFLIYFQGNSAPDKSGLPSDRFSAERTGGSVSTLTIQRTQQEDSAVYLCASSLAGLGTEKLFFGSGTQLSVL.

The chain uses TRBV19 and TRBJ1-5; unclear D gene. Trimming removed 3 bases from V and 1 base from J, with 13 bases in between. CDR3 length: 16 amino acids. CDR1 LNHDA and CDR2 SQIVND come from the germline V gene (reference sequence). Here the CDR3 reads CASSIRVVTSNQPQHF. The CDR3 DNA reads TGTGCCAGTAGTATTAGGGTCGTGACAAGCAATCAGCCCCAGCATTTT.

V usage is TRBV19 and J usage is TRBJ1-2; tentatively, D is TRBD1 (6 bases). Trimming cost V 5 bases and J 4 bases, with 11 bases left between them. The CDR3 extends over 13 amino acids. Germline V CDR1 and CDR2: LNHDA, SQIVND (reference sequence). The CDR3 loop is CASSATTGYGYTF. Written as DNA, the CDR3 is TGTGCCAGTAGTGCCACGACAGGCTATGGCTACACCTTC.

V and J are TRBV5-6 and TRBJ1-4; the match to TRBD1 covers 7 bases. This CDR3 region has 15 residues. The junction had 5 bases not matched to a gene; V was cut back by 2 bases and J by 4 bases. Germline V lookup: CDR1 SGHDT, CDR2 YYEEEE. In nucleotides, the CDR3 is TGTGCCAGCAGCTTTCGACAGGGACATAATGAAAAACTGTTTTTT. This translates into CASSFRQGHNEKLFF.

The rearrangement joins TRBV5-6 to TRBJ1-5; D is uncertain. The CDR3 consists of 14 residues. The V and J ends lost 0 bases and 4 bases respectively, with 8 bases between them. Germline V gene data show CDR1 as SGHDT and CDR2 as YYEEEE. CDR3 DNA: TGTGCCAGCAGCTTGGGTTTAGTGAATCAGCCCCAGCATTTT. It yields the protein CASSLGLVNQPQHF.

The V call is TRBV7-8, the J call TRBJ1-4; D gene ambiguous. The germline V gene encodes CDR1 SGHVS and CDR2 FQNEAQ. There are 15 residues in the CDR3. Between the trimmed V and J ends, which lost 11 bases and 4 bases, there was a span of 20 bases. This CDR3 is CASRPEAPFNEKLFF. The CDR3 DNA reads TGTGCCTCACGACCGGAGGCGCCTTTTAATGAAAAACTGTTTTTT.

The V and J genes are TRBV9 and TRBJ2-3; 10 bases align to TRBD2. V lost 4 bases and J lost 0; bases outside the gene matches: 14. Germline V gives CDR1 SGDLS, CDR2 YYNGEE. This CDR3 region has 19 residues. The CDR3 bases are TGTGCCAGCAGCCGTACACCAGGGACTAGCGCGCAGAGCACAGATACGCAGTATTTT. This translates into CASSRTPGTSAQSTDTQYF. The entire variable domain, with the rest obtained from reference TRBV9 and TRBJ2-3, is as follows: DSGVTQTPKHLITATGQRVTLRCSPRSGDLSVYWYQQSLDQGLQFLIQYYNGEERAKGNILERFSAQQFPDLHSELNLSSLELGDSALYFCASSRTPGTSAQSTDTQYFGPGTRLTVL.

CDR3 DNA sequence: TGTGCCAGCAGTTCCCTCGGGGGGAATGGAGAGACCCAGTACTTC. This gives the protein CASSSLGGNGETQYF. The chain combines TRBV6-5 with TRBJ2-5; TRBD2 agrees at 7 bases. Per germline, CDR1 MNHEY and CDR2 SVGAGI. The CDR3 spans 15 residues. J was trimmed by 4 bases and V by 4 bases; bases with no gene match: 9.